One sample yielded the 5 T cell receptor beta chains listed below, sequenced in a study of T cell repertoires in cytomegalovirus infection. Which antigens these TCRs recognize remains unknown. Each CDR3 protein gets one entry after TCRdb re-called the reads with MiXCR. In the table there are 380,000 or so distinct CDR3 sequences, about 35% of which are singletons. The sample in question was cultured PBMCs, obtained from culture after CMV antigen stimulation. Receptors originate from a human donor in good health (CMV status not recorded). Some clones in this sample may be carry-over from other donors' samples.

This clonotype was seen a few times. The chain uses TRBV4-1 and TRBJ1-4; 10 nucleotides match TRBD1. CDR3 length: 16 residues. V was clipped by 2 bases and J by 7 bases; unmatched bases: 7. The germline V gene has CDR1 MGHRA and CDR2 YSYEKL. As DNA, the CDR3 is TGCGCCAGCAGCCAACCGGGACAGGGGACGAGTGAAAAACTGTTTTTT. It yields the protein CASSQPGQGTSEKLFF.

The rearrangement uses TRBV7-9 and TRBJ2-5; D is undetermined. Looked up from germline, CDR1 is SEHNR and CDR2 is FQNEAQ (reference sequence). V gave up 1 base and J gave up 0 bases, with 6 bases separating them. CDR3 length: 14 amino acids. The CDR3 reads CASSLETYQETQYF. The CDR3 DNA follows: TGTGCCAGCAGCTTAGAGACGTACCAAGAGACCCAGTACTTC. Filled out from reference TRBV7-9 and TRBJ2-5, the complete variable domain reads DTGVSQNPRHKITKRGQNVTFRCDPISEHNRLYWYRQTLGQGPEFLTYFQNEAQLEKSRLLSDRFSAERPKGSFSTLEIQRTEQGDSAMYLCASSLETYQETQYFGPGTRLLVL.

This clonotype showed up just a few times. The gene calls are TRBV15 and TRBJ1-5; D is ambiguous. Trimming cost V 1 base and J 1 base, with 14 bases left between them. This CDR3 has 17 amino acids. Germline loops: CDR1 LNHNV, CDR2 YYDKDF (reference sequence). In nucleotides, the CDR3 is TGTGCCACCAGCAGAGTGCCGCGTCGTGGAAGCAATCAGCCCCAGCATTTT. Translating gives CATSRVPRRGSNQPQHF.

This chain links TRBV19 with TRBJ2-4, with D hard to call. The length of the CDR3 is 17 residues. Between the trimmed V and J ends, which lost 3 bases and 2 bases, there was a span of 17 bases. The germline V gene has CDR1 LNHDA and CDR2 SQIVND (reference sequence). CDR3 DNA: TGTGCCAGTAGTATGGTTAGAGCTCAAGCGACCAAAAACATTCAGTACTTC. This codes for CASSMVRAQATKNIQYF. The whole variable domain, remainder taken from reference TRBV19 and TRBJ2-4, is DGGITQSPKYLFRKEGQNVTLSCEQNLNHDAMYWYRQDPGQGLRLIYYSQIVNDFQKGDIAEGYSVSREKKESFPLTVTSAQKNPTAFYLCASSMVRAQATKNIQYFGAGTRLSVL.

The CDR3 spells CASSQEDTYSNQPQHF. The CDR3 region has the DNA TGCGCCAGCAGCCAAGAAGACACTTATAGCAATCAGCCCCAGCATTTT. This rearrangement joins TRBV4-1 to TRBJ1-5, with D uncertain. The length of the CDR3 is 16 residues. The V end lost 0 bases, the J end lost 0 bases, and 9 bases lay between the germline ends. From germline, CDR1 is MGHRA and CDR2 YSYEKL.